A selection of T cell receptor beta chains follows, all from one sample in a study of blood T cell repertoires in COVID-19. Assay used: immunoSEQ multiplex PCR; TCRdb lists only in-frame clones, some missing. The sample gives 130,000 or so clones, about four fifths of which show up once; about 8% is in the top ten. The sample was peripheral blood. Receptor source: a woman aged 55-70 years with active or convalescent COVID-19. CDR3s include the opening cysteine and the closing phenylalanine or tryptophan. The D gene is left open where the match is weak. Clone size is shown for a subset of rows, as once, few, many or a class of expanded clone.

NA	TRBV19	NA	15	TRBJ1-2	CASNRAEGPLGDYTF	TGTGCCAGCAATAGGGCTGAAGGACCCCTCGGGGACTACACCTTC
NA	TRBV12-3/TRBV12-4	NA	13	TRBJ1-2	CASSLSGNYGYTF	TGTGCCAGCAGTTTGTCCGGGAACTATGGCTACACCTTC
NA	TRBV5-1	TRBD1	15	TRBJ1-1	CASSPRTGRNTEAFF	TGCGCCAGCAGCCCGCGGACAGGTCGGAACACTGAAGCTTTCTTT
NA	TRBV9	NA	16	TRBJ1-4	CASSVGRVWGNEKLFF	TGTGCCAGCAGCGTAGGCAGGGTCTGGGGTAATGAAAAACTGTTTTTT
NA	TRBV6-6	NA	13	TRBJ1-4	CASSYSGVEKLFF	TGTGCCAGCAGTTACTCAGGGGTTGAAAAACTGTTTTTT
NA	TRBV27	NA	15	TRBJ2-3	CASRSGALGADTQYF	TGTGCCAGCAGGTCAGGGGCACTGGGTGCAGATACGCAGTATTTT
NA	TRBV10-3	TRBD1	13	TRBJ1-1	CAISTGVNTEAFF	TGTGCCATCAGCACAGGGGTGAACACTGAAGCTTTCTTT
NA	TRBV24-1	NA	12	TRBJ1-5	CATRRWQQPQHF	TGTGCCACCAGGAGGTGGCAACAGCCCCAGCATTTT
NA	TRBV27	TRBD1	18	TRBJ1-4	CASSPQGALTPTNEKLFF	TGTGCCAGCAGCCCGCAGGGGGCTCTTACTCCAACTAATGAAAAACTGTTTTTT
NA	TRBV13	TRBD2	19	TRBJ2-3	CASSPLDSGSVENTDTQYF	TGTGCCAGCAGCCCCCTGGATAGCGGGAGTGTGGAGAACACAGATACGCAGTATTTT
NA	TRBV11-1	NA	14	TRBJ2-5	CASSLALQQETQYF	TGTGCCAGCAGCTTAGCGCTACAGCAAGAGACCCAGTACTTC
NA	TRBV13	TRBD2	15	TRBJ2-1	CASSPGTSVHNEQFF	TGTGCCAGCAGCCCAGGGACTAGCGTACACAATGAGCAGTTCTTC
NA	TRBV6-5	NA	13	TRBJ1-1	CASSPRFTTEAFF	TGTGCCAGCAGTCCCCGGTTTACCACTGAAGCTTTCTTT
NA	TRBV12-5	NA	14	TRBJ1-1	CASGRDSWDPEAFF	TGTGCTAGTGGCCGAGACAGTTGGGATCCTGAAGCTTTCTTT
NA	TRBV28	TRBD1	16	TRBJ1-1	CASGRMDRVLNTEAFF	TGTGCCAGCGGACGGATGGACAGGGTCTTGAACACTGAAGCTTTCTTT
NA	TRBV5-1	TRBD1	14	TRBJ1-4	CASSLGTGSEKLFF	TGCGCCAGCAGCCTTGGGACAGGGAGTGAAAAACTGTTTTTT
few	TRBV7-8	NA	13	TRBJ2-5	CASSFYGEETQYF	TGTGCCAGCAGCTTCTACGGGGAAGAGACCCAGTACTTC